Listed below are T cell receptor beta chains from one sample, sequenced in a study of T cells in Graves' hyperthyroidism and ophthalmopathy. Using its own MiXCR run on the multiplex PCR reads, TCRdb lists one record per CDR3 protein. The table has around 600,000 distinct CDR3 sequences, 16% seen once; the top ten hold approximately 3.5%. The sample consisted of blood. The receptors originated from a woman aged 40 to 50 with Graves' ophthalmopathy. CDR3s include the opening cysteine and the closing phenylalanine or tryptophan. D genes are given only for firm matches. The size entry is marked missing in some rows and otherwise reads once, few, many or a size class.

abundance: many
v_gene: TRBV12-5
d_gene: -
j_gene: TRBJ1-1
CDR3nt: TGTGCTAGTGCCTTAGGGGGGGCCGTCACTGAAGCTTTCTTT
CDR3aa: CASALGGAVTEAFF

abundance: once
v_gene: TRBV6-5
d_gene: -
j_gene: TRBJ2-2
CDR3nt: TGTGCCAGCAGTTACTCATGGAGGTTGGACACCGGGGAGCTGTTTTTT
CDR3aa: CASSYSWRLDTGELFF

abundance: -
v_gene: TRBV2
d_gene: TRBD2
j_gene: TRBJ2-5
CDR3nt: TGTGCCAGCAGAAAACTAGCGGGAGGGCCAAGGGTGAAGACCCAGTACTTC
CDR3aa: CASRKLAGGPRVKTQYF

abundance: few
v_gene: TRBV29-1
d_gene: -
j_gene: TRBJ2-1
CDR3nt: TGCAGCGCCGTGGGGGGTACCCTGGGCATAGAGCAGTTCTTC
CDR3aa: CSAVGGTLGIEQFF

abundance: many
v_gene: TRBV24-1
d_gene: -
j_gene: TRBJ2-1
CDR3nt: TGTGCCACCATGGAGTACAATGAGCAGTTCTTC
CDR3aa: CATMEYNEQFF

abundance: many
v_gene: TRBV20-1
d_gene: -
j_gene: TRBJ2-3
CDR3nt: TGCAGTGCCGACGCGCAGTGGGGGAGGAGGGGCACAGATACGCAGTATTTT
CDR3aa: CSADAQWGRRGTDTQYF

abundance: many
v_gene: TRBV18
d_gene: -
j_gene: TRBJ2-7
CDR3nt: TGTGCCAGCTCACCACTACTCGAGGCAGACGAGCAGTACTTC
CDR3aa: CASSPLLEADEQYF

abundance: -
v_gene: TRBV5-1
d_gene: TRBD2
j_gene: TRBJ2-5
CDR3nt: TGCGCCAGCAGCTCAGGACTAGCGGGGTCGCGGGGGGAGACCCAGTACTTC
CDR3aa: CASSSGLAGSRGETQYF

abundance: few
v_gene: TRBV20-1
d_gene: TRBD2
j_gene: TRBJ2-5
CDR3nt: TGCAGTGCTCAAACTAGCGTCGAGACCCAGTACTTC
CDR3aa: CSAQTSVETQYF

abundance: many
v_gene: TRBV7-9
d_gene: TRBD1
j_gene: TRBJ2-1
CDR3nt: TGTGCCAGCAGCTGGGGGACAGACGAGCAGTTCTTC
CDR3aa: CASSWGTDEQFF

abundance: many
v_gene: TRBV5-1
d_gene: -
j_gene: TRBJ2-7
CDR3nt: TGCGCCAGCAGCTTGCTTACGGGGAGAGTCTACGAGCAGTACTTC
CDR3aa: CASSLLTGRVYEQYF

abundance: -
v_gene: TRBV7-6
d_gene: TRBD1
j_gene: TRBJ1-5
CDR3nt: TGTGCCAGCAGTAGAGAGACAGGGACTAATCAGCCCCAGCATTTT
CDR3aa: CASSRETGTNQPQHF

abundance: many
v_gene: TRBV2
d_gene: TRBD1
j_gene: TRBJ2-6
CDR3nt: TGTGCCAGCAGCAAACAGGGGCCAGGGGCCAACGTCCTGACTTTC
CDR3aa: CASSKQGPGANVLTF

abundance: many
v_gene: TRBV28
d_gene: TRBD2
j_gene: TRBJ2-6
CDR3nt: TGTGCCAGCAGTCCCCCCGTTAGAGCGGGAGGCTTGGGGGCCAACGTCCTGACTTTC
CDR3aa: CASSPPVRAGGLGANVLTF

abundance: many
v_gene: TRBV20-1
d_gene: -
j_gene: TRBJ2-3
CDR3nt: TGCAGTGCTAGAGCCACAGATACGCAGTATTTT
CDR3aa: CSARATDTQYF

abundance: many
v_gene: TRBV11-2
d_gene: -
j_gene: TRBJ2-5
CDR3nt: TGTGCCAGCAGCTCCCTAAAGACCCAGTACTTC
CDR3aa: CASSSLKTQYF

abundance: many
v_gene: TRBV6-1
d_gene: TRBD2
j_gene: TRBJ2-3
CDR3nt: TGTGCCAGCAGGAAAGGTAGCGGGGGGGCGAGCACAGATACGCAGTATTTT
CDR3aa: CASRKGSGGASTDTQYF

abundance: few
v_gene: TRBV28
d_gene: -
j_gene: TRBJ2-1
CDR3nt: -
CDR3aa: CASSSSRRAWENEQFF

abundance: many
v_gene: TRBV7-7
d_gene: TRBD1
j_gene: TRBJ2-5
CDR3nt: TGTGCTAGCAGCTTCACAGGGGGCGCGTCGGAGACCCAGTACTTC
CDR3aa: CASSFTGGASETQYF

abundance: many
v_gene: TRBV12-3/TRBV12-4
d_gene: -
j_gene: TRBJ2-7
CDR3nt: TGTGCCAGCAGCCCGCGGGACAGACTCAATTACGAGCAGTACTTC
CDR3aa: CASSPRDRLNYEQYF

abundance: few
v_gene: TRBV3-1
d_gene: -
j_gene: TRBJ1-2
CDR3nt: TGTGCCAGCAGCCAAGAAGGGACACGGGATGGCTACACCTTC
CDR3aa: CASSQEGTRDGYTF

abundance: -
v_gene: TRBV20-1
d_gene: -
j_gene: TRBJ1-1
CDR3nt: TGCAGTGCTATGGGGGCTGACAGAGGGGTCGTTGCTTTCTTT
CDR3aa: CSAMGADRGVVAFF

abundance: -
v_gene: TRBV28
d_gene: -
j_gene: TRBJ1-2
CDR3nt: TGTGCCAGCAGTTTATCCGGGATATATGGCTACACCTTC
CDR3aa: CASSLSGIYGYTF

abundance: -
v_gene: TRBV28
d_gene: -
j_gene: TRBJ2-7
CDR3nt: TGTGCCAGCAGTTTAAACCCATTTTTTGGGAGTTCCTACGAGCAGTACTTC
CDR3aa: CASSLNPFFGSSYEQYF

abundance: many
v_gene: TRBV12-3/TRBV12-4
d_gene: -
j_gene: TRBJ1-1
CDR3nt: TGTGCCAGCACTCCCGTGGGGGCAGGGAGGACTGAAGCTTTCTTT
CDR3aa: CASTPVGAGRTEAFF

abundance: -
v_gene: TRBV20-1
d_gene: TRBD2
j_gene: TRBJ2-7
CDR3nt: TGCAGTGCTAGACATACGGGCGGGACTAGCATATACGAGCAGTACTTC
CDR3aa: CSARHTGGTSIYEQYF

abundance: -
v_gene: TRBV6-6
d_gene: -
j_gene: TRBJ1-2
CDR3nt: TGTGCCAGCAGTTACTCGGGCAGAAGCGGCTATGGCTACACCTTC
CDR3aa: CASSYSGRSGYGYTF

abundance: few
v_gene: TRBV11-3
d_gene: -
j_gene: TRBJ2-1
CDR3nt: TGTGCCAGCAGCCCAGGTGGGGGATTTTACAATGAGCAGTTCTTC
CDR3aa: CASSPGGGFYNEQFF

abundance: many
v_gene: TRBV12-3/TRBV12-4
d_gene: TRBD1
j_gene: TRBJ1-1
CDR3nt: TGTGCCAGCAGTCCCCAAGGGGGACAGCTAATGAACACTGAAGCTTTCTTT
CDR3aa: CASSPQGGQLMNTEAFF

abundance: -
v_gene: TRBV7-9
d_gene: -
j_gene: TRBJ1-4
CDR3nt: TGTGCCAGCAGCTTAATGACATCACGGAAAAAACTGTTTTTT
CDR3aa: CASSLMTSRKKLFF

abundance: -
v_gene: TRBV4-2
d_gene: TRBD1
j_gene: TRBJ1-3
CDR3nt: TGTGCCAGCAGCCAAGACCCACGTCCCGGGACAGGGGCAGAAGGAAACACCATATATTTT
CDR3aa: CASSQDPRPGTGAEGNTIYF

abundance: many
v_gene: TRBV27
d_gene: TRBD1
j_gene: TRBJ2-2
CDR3nt: TGTGCCAGCAGCCCGGTGACAGGGGGGACCGGGGAGCTGTTTTTT
CDR3aa: CASSPVTGGTGELFF

abundance: -
v_gene: TRBV12-3/TRBV12-4
d_gene: TRBD1
j_gene: TRBJ1-4
CDR3nt: TGTGCCAGCAGTACCGGGACAGAAGAAAAACTGTTTTTT
CDR3aa: CASSTGTEEKLFF

abundance: few
v_gene: TRBV9
d_gene: -
j_gene: TRBJ2-5
CDR3nt: TGTGCCAGCAGCGTAGGTTCGAGTTGGGAGACCCAGTACTTC
CDR3aa: CASSVGSSWETQYF

abundance: -
v_gene: TRBV6-5
d_gene: -
j_gene: TRBJ1-6
CDR3nt: TGTGCCAGCAGTTACGACCATAACTCACCCCTCCACTTT
CDR3aa: CASSYDHNSPLHF

abundance: few
v_gene: TRBV9
d_gene: -
j_gene: TRBJ2-1
CDR3nt: TGTGCCAGCAGCGTAGGCCACAGCAATGAGCAGTTCTTC
CDR3aa: CASSVGHSNEQFF

abundance: many
v_gene: TRBV29-1
d_gene: TRBD2
j_gene: TRBJ2-1
CDR3nt: TGCAGCGTTGAACGTGGGACTAGCGGGACGTACAATGAGCAGTTCTTC
CDR3aa: CSVERGTSGTYNEQFF

abundance: -
v_gene: TRBV20-1
d_gene: -
j_gene: TRBJ2-1
CDR3nt: TGCAGTGCTAGAGAACCGGCAAAGAACTACAATGAGCAGTTCTTC
CDR3aa: CSAREPAKNYNEQFF

abundance: -
v_gene: TRBV6-1
d_gene: -
j_gene: TRBJ1-1
CDR3nt: TGTGCCAGCACCGATATCAGATTGAACACTGAAGCTCTCTTT
CDR3aa: CASTDIRLNTEALF

abundance: -
v_gene: TRBV2
d_gene: TRBD1
j_gene: TRBJ2-1
CDR3nt: TGTGCCAGCAGGGACAGGGGGTTTCTCAACAATGAGCAGTTCTTC
CDR3aa: CASRDRGFLNNEQFF

abundance: few
v_gene: TRBV28
d_gene: TRBD1
j_gene: TRBJ1-1
CDR3nt: TGTGCCAGCAGTGGGGGGACAGGGGCGGCTTTCTTT
CDR3aa: CASSGGTGAAFF